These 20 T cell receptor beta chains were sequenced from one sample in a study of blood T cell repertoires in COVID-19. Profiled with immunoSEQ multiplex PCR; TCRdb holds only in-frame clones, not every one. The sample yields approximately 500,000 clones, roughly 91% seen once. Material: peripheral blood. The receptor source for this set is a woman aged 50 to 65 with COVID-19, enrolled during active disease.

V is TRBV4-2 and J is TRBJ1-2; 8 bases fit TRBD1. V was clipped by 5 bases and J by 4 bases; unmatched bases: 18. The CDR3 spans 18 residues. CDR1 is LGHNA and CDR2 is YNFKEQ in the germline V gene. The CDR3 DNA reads TGTGCCAGCAGCTTCGTGGCGACAGGGGCGCCTCGGACCTATGGCTACACCTTC. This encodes CASSFVATGAPRTYGYTF.

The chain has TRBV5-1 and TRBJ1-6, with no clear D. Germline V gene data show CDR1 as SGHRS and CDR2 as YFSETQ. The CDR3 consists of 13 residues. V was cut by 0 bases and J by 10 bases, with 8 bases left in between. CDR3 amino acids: CASSLESGSPLHF. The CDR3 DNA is TGCGCCAGCAGCTTGGAGAGCGGGTCACCCCTCCACTTT.

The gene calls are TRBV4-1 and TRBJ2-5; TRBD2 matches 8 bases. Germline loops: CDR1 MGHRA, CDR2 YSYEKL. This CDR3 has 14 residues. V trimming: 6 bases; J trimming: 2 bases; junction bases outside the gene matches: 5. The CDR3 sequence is CASSLAGGQETQYF. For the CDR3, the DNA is TGCGCCAGCAGTTTGGCGGGGGGTCAAGAGACCCAGTACTTC.

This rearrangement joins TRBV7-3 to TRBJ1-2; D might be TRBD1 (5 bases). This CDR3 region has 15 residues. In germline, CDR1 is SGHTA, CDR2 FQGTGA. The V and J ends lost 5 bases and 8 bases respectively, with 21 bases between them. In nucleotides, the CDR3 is TGTGCCAGCAGCCCAGGGTCTGAGAATCTCGTGGGCTACACCTTC. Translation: CASSPGSENLVGYTF.

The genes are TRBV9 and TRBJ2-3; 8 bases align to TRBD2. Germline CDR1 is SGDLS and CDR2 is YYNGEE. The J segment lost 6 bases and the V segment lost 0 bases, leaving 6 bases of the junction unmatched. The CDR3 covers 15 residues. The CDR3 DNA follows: TGTGCCAGCAGCGTAGTTGGTAGCGGGGTCGATACGCAGTATTTT. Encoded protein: CASSVVGSGVDTQYF.

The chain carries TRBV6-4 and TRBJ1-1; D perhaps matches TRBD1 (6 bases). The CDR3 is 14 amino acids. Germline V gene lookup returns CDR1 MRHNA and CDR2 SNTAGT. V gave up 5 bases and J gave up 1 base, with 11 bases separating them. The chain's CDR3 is CASSMAGANTEAFF. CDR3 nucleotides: TGTGCCAGCAGTATGGCAGGGGCGAACACTGAAGCTTTCTTT.

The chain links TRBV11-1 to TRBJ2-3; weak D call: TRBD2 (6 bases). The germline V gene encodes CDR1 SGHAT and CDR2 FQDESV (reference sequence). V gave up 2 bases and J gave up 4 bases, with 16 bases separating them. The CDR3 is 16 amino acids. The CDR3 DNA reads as TGTGCCAGCAGCTTAAGTGGAACTAGCCCCGCAGATACGCAGTATTTT. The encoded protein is CASSLSGTSPADTQYF.

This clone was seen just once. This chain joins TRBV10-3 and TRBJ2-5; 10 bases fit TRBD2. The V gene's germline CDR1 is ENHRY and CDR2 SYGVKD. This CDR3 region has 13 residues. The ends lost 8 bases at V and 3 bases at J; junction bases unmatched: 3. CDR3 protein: CAISGTSEETQYF. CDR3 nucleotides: TGTGCCATCTCCGGGACTAGCGAAGAGACCCAGTACTTC.

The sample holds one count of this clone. CDR3 nucleotides: TGTGCCAGCAGCGTAGGTCTAGCGGGGATCAATGAGCAGTTCTTC. This codes for CASSVGLAGINEQFF. J is TRBJ2-1 and V is TRBV9; 9 nucleotides match TRBD2. V shed 0 bases and J 6 bases; nucleotides not matched to a gene: 4. CDR3 length equals 15 residues. Germline V gene sequence: CDR1 SGDLS, CDR2 YYNGEE. Variable domain in full (rest from reference TRBV9 and TRBJ2-1): DSGVTQTPKHLITATGQRVTLRCSPRSGDLSVYWYQQSLDQGLQFLIQYYNGEERAKGNILERFSAQQFPDLHSELNLSSLELGDSALYFCASSVGLAGINEQFFGPGTRLTVL.

CDR3 residues: CATRDTQDTQYF. The CDR3 bases are TGTGCCACCAGGGACACCCAAGATACGCAGTATTTT. The chain is built from TRBV19 and TRBJ2-3; D may be TRBD1 (6 bases). Germline-derived CDR1 and CDR2 are LNHDA and SQIVND (reference sequence). With 10 bases removed from V and 5 bases from J, the gap between germline ends came to 13 bases. This CDR3 comprises 12 residues.

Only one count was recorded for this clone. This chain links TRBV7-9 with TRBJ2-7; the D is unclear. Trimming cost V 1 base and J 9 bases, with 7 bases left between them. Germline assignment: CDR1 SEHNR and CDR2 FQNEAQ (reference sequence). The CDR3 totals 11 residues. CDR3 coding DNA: TGTGCCAGCAGCTTAGGCCACGGGCAGTACTTC. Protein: CASSLGHGQYF. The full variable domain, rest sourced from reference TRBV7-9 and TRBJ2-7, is DTGVSQNPRHKITKRGQNVTFRCDPISEHNRLYWYRQTLGQGPEFLTYFQNEAQLEKSRLLSDRFSAERPKGSFSTLEIQRTEQGDSAMYLCASSLGHGQYFGPGTRLTVT.

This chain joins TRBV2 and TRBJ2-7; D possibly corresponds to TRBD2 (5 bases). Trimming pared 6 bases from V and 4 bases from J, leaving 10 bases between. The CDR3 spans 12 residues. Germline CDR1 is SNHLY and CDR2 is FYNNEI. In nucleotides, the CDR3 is TGTGCCAGCAGCGGACTCCTATACGAGCAGTACTTC. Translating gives CASSGLLYEQYF.

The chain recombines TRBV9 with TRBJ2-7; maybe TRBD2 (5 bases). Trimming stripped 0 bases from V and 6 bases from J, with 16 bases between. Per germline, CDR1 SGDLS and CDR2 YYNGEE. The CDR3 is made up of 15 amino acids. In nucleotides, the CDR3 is TGTGCCAGCAGCGTAGGGGGTGGACCGAGGGTCGAGCAGTACTTC. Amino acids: CASSVGGGPRVEQYF. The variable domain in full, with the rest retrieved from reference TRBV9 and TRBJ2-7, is DSGVTQTPKHLITATGQRVTLRCSPRSGDLSVYWYQQSLDQGLQFLIQYYNGEERAKGNILERFSAQQFPDLHSELNLSSLELGDSALYFCASSVGGGPRVEQYFGPGTRLTVT.

CDR3 protein: CASSYSRGRGTQYF. The CDR3 DNA is TGTGCCAGCAGTTACTCCAGGGGGCGTGGGACCCAGTACTTC. The rearrangement uses TRBV6-6 and TRBJ2-5; TRBD1 aligns across 8 bases. This CDR3 is 14 amino acids long. The ends lost 0 bases at V and 7 bases at J; junction bases unmatched: 4. The germline V gene has CDR1 MNHNY and CDR2 SVGAGI (reference sequence).

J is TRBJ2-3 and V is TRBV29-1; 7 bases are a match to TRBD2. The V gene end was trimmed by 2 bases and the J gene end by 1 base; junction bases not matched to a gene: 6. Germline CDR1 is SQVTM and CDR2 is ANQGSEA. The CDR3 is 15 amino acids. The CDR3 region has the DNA TGCAGCGTTGAAAGGCTAGCGGCCCGCACAGATACGCAGTATTTT. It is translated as CSVERLAARTDTQYF.

In DNA, the CDR3 is TGCGCCAGCAGCCCTCCGGGGGTTGAAGCTTTCTTT. Translation: CASSPPGVEAFF. V gene TRBV5-1 combines with J gene TRBJ1-1; possibly TRBD1 for D (5 bases). The CDR3 spans 12 residues. Trimming left V 4 bases short and J 7 bases short, with 11 bases between. Per the germline V gene, CDR1 is SGHRS and CDR2 is YFSETQ.

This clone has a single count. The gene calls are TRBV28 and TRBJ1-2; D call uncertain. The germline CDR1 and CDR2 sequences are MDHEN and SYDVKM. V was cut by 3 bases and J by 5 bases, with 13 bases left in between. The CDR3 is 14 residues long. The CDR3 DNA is TGTGCCAGCAGTTTTACGGGTCCCAATTATGGCTACACCTTC. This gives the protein CASSFTGPNYGYTF.

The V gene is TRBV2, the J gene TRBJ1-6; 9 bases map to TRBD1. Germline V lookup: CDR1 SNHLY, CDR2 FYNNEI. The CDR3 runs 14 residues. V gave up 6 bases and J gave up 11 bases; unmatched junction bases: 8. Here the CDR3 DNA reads TGTGCCAGCAGGACGGGACAGGGCTCCCCACCCCTCCACTTT. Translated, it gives CASRTGQGSPPLHF.

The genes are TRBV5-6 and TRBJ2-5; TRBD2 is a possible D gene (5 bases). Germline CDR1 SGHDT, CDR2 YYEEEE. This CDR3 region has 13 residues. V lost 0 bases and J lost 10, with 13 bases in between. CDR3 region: CASSLAPLDDQYF. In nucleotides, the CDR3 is TGTGCCAGCAGCTTGGCCCCACTAGATGACCAGTACTTC.

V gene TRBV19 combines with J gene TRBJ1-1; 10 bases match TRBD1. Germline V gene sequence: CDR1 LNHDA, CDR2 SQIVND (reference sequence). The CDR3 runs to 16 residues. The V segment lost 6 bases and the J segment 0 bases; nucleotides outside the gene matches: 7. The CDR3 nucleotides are TGTGCCAGTAGCTGGGGGACAGGGGAAATGAACACTGAAGCTTTCTTT. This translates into CASSWGTGEMNTEAFF.